The entry below describes one T cell receptor beta chain. The repertoire was sequenced with immunoSEQ multiplex PCR; TCRdb's copy has only in-frame clones and lacks some. The data contain approximately 28,000 clones, approximately 64% of them singletons. The V and J ends lost 4 bases and 6 bases respectively, with 7 bases between them. The CDR3 spans 12 residues. Germline-derived CDR1 and CDR2 are SGHTA and FQGNSA. The source of the sample is a study of blood T cell repertoires in COVID-19. Study-level background: Samples came from the United States, Italy and Spain, spanning acute and convalescent COVID-19.

The chain combines TRBV7-2 with TRBJ2-1; the D is unclear. Sequencing input: peripheral blood. This clonotype was obtained from a man in his sixties with active or convalescent COVID-19. CDR3: CASSYYLNEQFF. CDR3 coding DNA: TGTGCCAGCAGCTACTACCTCAATGAGCAGTTCTTC.